This passage covers 24 T cell receptor beta chains from one sample sequenced in a study of OX40 agonist ivuxolimab in advanced cancers. Profiling relied on immunoSEQ multiplex PCR, and the TCRdb table lists in-frame clones only, not all of them. This table holds approximately 64,000 clones, approximately 88% found once. This material consisted of CD4+ or CD8+ T cells sorted from blood, taken in a trial of the OX40 agonist ivuxolimab. These receptors all stem from an adult with an advanced solid tumor such as melanoma, head and neck, liver or kidney cancer.

This clone was recorded once. This sequence joins TRBV30 and TRBJ2-5; no firm D call. The CDR3 sequence is 12 residues long. Trimming took 1 base from V and 7 from J, leaving 10 bases between them. CDR1 is GTSNPN and CDR2 is SVGIG in the germline V gene (reference sequence). CDR3 in amino acids: CAWSAKTGTQYF. CDR3 nucleotides: TGTGCCTGGAGTGCAAAGACCGGGACCCAGTACTTC. The variable domain in full, with the rest retrieved from reference TRBV30 and TRBJ2-5, is SQTIHQWPATLVQPVGSPLSLECTVEGTSNPNLYWYRQAAGRGLQLLFYSVGIGQISSEVPQNLSASRPQDRQFILSSKKLLLSDSGFYLCAWSAKTGTQYFGPGTRLLVL.

The chain recombines TRBV2 with TRBJ1-2; D is undetermined. The CDR3 consists of 11 residues. Trimming left V 7 bases short and J 5 bases short, with 8 bases between. The germline V gene encodes CDR1 SNHLY and CDR2 FYNNEI. CDR3 sequence reads: CASKDWYGYTF. CDR3 nucleotides: TGTGCCAGCAAGGATTGGTATGGCTACACCTTC.

This rearrangement joins TRBV4-2 to TRBJ1-1; TRBD1 matches at 7 bases. The germline gives CDR1 LGHNA, CDR2 YNFKEQ. This CDR3 is built from 15 residues. Trimming removed 3 bases from V and 5 bases from J; junction bases left unmatched: 9. CDR3 coding DNA: TGTGCCAGCAGCCACTGGGGGCAGGGGGTGACTGAAGCTTTCTTT. This gives the protein CASSHWGQGVTEAFF.

This clone appeared a few times. The rearrangement links TRBV15 to TRBJ2-7, with D possibly TRBD2 on 5 matching bases. The CDR3 spans 15 residues. V lost 1 base to trimming and J lost 2 bases, with 12 bases between them. CDR1 is LNHNV and CDR2 is YYDKDF in the germline V gene (reference sequence). The CDR3 sequence: CATSRVRGFTYEQYF. Here the CDR3 DNA reads TGTGCCACCAGCAGAGTCAGAGGGTTCACCTACGAGCAGTACTTC. Full variable domain (outside the CDR3, taken from reference TRBV15 and TRBJ2-7): DAMVIQNPRYQVTQFGKPVTLSCSQTLNHNVMYWYQQKSSQAPKLLFHYYDKDFNNEADTPDNFQSRRPNTSFCFLDIRSPGLGDTAMYLCATSRVRGFTYEQYFGPGTRLTVT.

The V and J genes are TRBV27 and TRBJ2-2, with 8 bases that match TRBD1. The CDR3 totals 16 residues. The V gene's germline CDR1 is MNHEY and CDR2 SMNVEV (reference sequence). V dropped 6 bases and J dropped 0; count of bases not matched to a gene: 6. The CDR3 protein is CASRPDRDANTGELFF. The CDR3 DNA reads as TGTGCCAGCAGACCGGACAGGGACGCGAACACCGGGGAGCTGTTTTTT.

In its sample, this clone is medium-sized. The chain couples TRBV19 to TRBJ1-1, with D unresolved. Trimming removed 5 bases from V and 2 bases from J, with 6 bases in between. Germline V lookup: CDR1 LNHDA, CDR2 SQIVND (reference sequence). The CDR3 spans 12 residues. The DNA for the CDR3 is TGTGCCAGTAGTGGGCAAAACACTGAAGCTTTCTTT. Amino acid sequence: CASSGQNTEAFF.

The J gene is TRBJ2-5, the V gene TRBV18; 8 bases are a match to TRBD2. The J segment lost 4 bases and the V segment lost 2 bases, leaving 6 bases of the junction unmatched. The CDR3 spans 15 residues. Germline lookup yields CDR1 KGHSH and CDR2 LQKENI. CDR3 nucleotides: TGTGCCAGCTCACCAACGGGGGGGGTAGCAGAGACCCAGTACTTC. Translating gives CASSPTGGVAETQYF.

This clone came up once. This chain joins TRBV5-4 and TRBJ2-1; 10 positions match TRBD1. The CDR3 length is 14 residues. Germline CDR1 SGHNT, CDR2 YYREEE (reference sequence). J gave up 9 bases and V 4 bases, and 7 bases lay outside the gene matches. The CDR3 loop reads CASSMTGGFTEQFF. The CDR3 DNA follows: TGTGCCAGCAGCATGACAGGGGGCTTTACTGAGCAGTTCTTC. The entire variable domain, with the rest obtained from reference TRBV5-4 and TRBJ2-1, is as follows: ETGVTQSPTHLIKTRGQQVTLRCSSQSGHNTVSWYQQALGQGPQFIFQYYREEENGRGNFPPRFSGLQFPNYSSELNVNALELDDSALYLCASSMTGGFTEQFFGPGTRLTVL.

The J gene is TRBJ1-2, the V gene TRBV10-3; 11 nucleotides match TRBD1. CDR1 is ENHRY and CDR2 is SYGVKD in the germline V gene. Unmatched junction bases numbered 1, after V lost 4 bases and J lost 6 bases. The CDR3 covers 13 residues. CDR3 in amino acids: CAISGGQGDGYTF. The CDR3 nucleotides are TGTGCCATCAGTGGGGGACAGGGGGATGGCTACACCTTC.

This sequence joins TRBV7-3 and TRBJ2-2; D is perhaps TRBD2 (6 bases). The germline V gene encodes CDR1 SGHTA and CDR2 FQGTGA. There are 14 residues in the CDR3. The V end lost 3 bases, the J end lost 2 bases, and 7 bases lay between the germline ends. CDR3 sequence reads: CASSFGLNTGELFF. CDR3 DNA: TGTGCCAGCAGCTTCGGACTAAACACCGGGGAGCTGTTTTTT. Drawing the rest from reference TRBV7-3 and TRBJ2-2, the complete variable domain is GAGVSQTPSNKVTEKGKYVELRCDPISGHTALYWYRQSLGQGPEFLIYFQGTGAADDSGLPNDRFFAVRPEGSVSTLKIQRTERGDSAVYLCASSFGLNTGELFFGEGSRLTVL.

The V call is TRBV7-9, the J call TRBJ1-2, with D maybe TRBD1 (6 bases). V was pared by 6 bases and J by 4 bases, with 18 bases between. The V gene's germline CDR1 is SEHNR and CDR2 FQNEAQ (reference sequence). The CDR3 sequence is 15 residues long. The CDR3, as DNA: TGTGCCAGCAGTCCCGTCGGGGGCGCAGGCTATGGCTACACCTTC. This codes for CASSPVGGAGYGYTF.

This chain uses TRBV6-6 with TRBJ1-2; D not resolved. The length of the CDR3 is 11 residues. CDR1 is MNHNY, CDR2 SVGAGI, per germline (reference sequence). V lost 5 bases, J lost 8 bases, and 9 bases lay in between. The CDR3 DNA reads TGTGCCAGCAGTCCGGCGAGCGGCTACACCTTC. This codes for CASSPASGYTF.

V is TRBV14 and J is TRBJ1-1, with 9 bases matching TRBD1. This CDR3 contains 15 residues. Germline values: CDR1 SGHDN, CDR2 FVKESK. Losses at the gene ends were 4 bases for V and 4 bases for J; bases not matched to a gene: 7. The CDR3 sequence is CASSLTGGAGTEAFF. The CDR3 DNA reads TGTGCCAGCAGCCTTACAGGGGGCGCTGGCACTGAAGCTTTCTTT.

This chain uses TRBV30 with TRBJ2-1; 10 bases agree with TRBD1. The CDR3 has 16 amino acids. Germline CDR1 and CDR2: GTSNPN and SVGIG (reference sequence). V was pared by 2 bases and J by 7 bases, with 11 bases of the junction left unmatched. The CDR3 sequence is CAWSKDRGRGRNEQFF. The CDR3 nucleotides read TGTGCCTGGAGTAAGGACAGGGGGAGGGGGAGGAATGAGCAGTTCTTC.

The chain links TRBV2 to TRBJ1-3; tentative D call: TRBD1 (6 bases). V lost 2 bases to trimming and J lost 0 bases, with 8 bases between them. CDR1 is SNHLY and CDR2 is FYNNEI in the germline V gene. The CDR3 runs to 15 residues. The CDR3 spells CASSEQGSSGNTIYF. CDR3 coding DNA: TGTGCCAGCAGTGAACAGGGGAGCTCTGGAAACACCATATATTTT.

This chain uses TRBV29-1 with TRBJ2-2, with D unclear. V was shortened by 1 base and J by 4 bases, with 7 bases between the two germline ends. The CDR3 consists of 13 residues. Looked up from germline, CDR1 is SQVTM and CDR2 is ANQGSEA. In DNA, the CDR3 is TGCAGCGTTGAAGGCGGACCCACCGGGGAGCTGTTTTTT. Protein product: CSVEGGPTGELFF.

This chain connects TRBV11-2 to TRBJ2-3; a weak D match, TRBD1 (6 bases). The CDR3 runs to 14 residues. Germline-derived CDR1 and CDR2 are SGHAT and FQNNGV. Deletions cut 5 bases from V and 2 bases from J, with 11 bases between. The CDR3 loop reads CASSQGQVTDTQYF. The CDR3 DNA reads TGTGCCAGCAGCCAGGGGCAGGTCACAGATACGCAGTATTTT.

The chain joins TRBV5-1 to TRBJ2-1; 8 positions agree with TRBD2. CDR3 length: 17 amino acids. V shed 4 bases and J 4 bases; nucleotides not matched to a gene: 13. Germline V lookup: CDR1 SGHRS, CDR2 YFSETQ. The CDR3 here is CASSPGGGNPFYNEQFF. The CDR3, as DNA: TGCGCCAGCAGCCCCGGGGGGGGAAATCCTTTTTACAATGAGCAGTTCTTC.

The V gene is TRBV5-5, the J gene TRBJ1-1; D uncertain. The CDR3 contains 14 residues. Germline assignment: CDR1 SGHKS and CDR2 YYEKEE (reference sequence). V was trimmed by 0 bases and J by 0 bases, leaving 6 bases between them. The CDR3 loop reads CASSLGTLNTEAFF. For the CDR3, the DNA is TGTGCCAGCAGCTTGGGCACTTTGAACACTGAAGCTTTCTTT.

The V call is TRBV19, the J call TRBJ1-5; no clear D. Germline CDR1 LNHDA, CDR2 SQIVND (reference sequence). Trimming cost V 5 bases and J 1 base, with 12 bases left between them. The CDR3 spans 15 residues. CDR3 region: CASSLSAGSNQPQHF. The CDR3 region has the DNA TGTGCCAGTAGTCTCTCGGCTGGAAGCAATCAGCCCCAGCATTTT.

A word on this clone: At one boundary the junction diverges from the germline segment, which might be a read error. The V call is TRBV7-7, the J call TRBJ2-5; D tentatively fits TRBD1 or TRBD2 (5 bases each). The CDR3 has 16 residues. Germline values: CDR1 SSHAT, CDR2 FNYEAQ (reference sequence). This CDR3 is CASSLGIGSRGETQYF. The CDR3 region has the DNA TGTGCTAGCAGCTTAGGGATTGGGTCGAGGGGAGAGACCCAGTACTTC.

This clone was seen a single time. The gene calls are TRBV7-2 and TRBJ2-6; D is ambiguous. The CDR3 runs 18 residues. Germline CDR1 SGHTA, CDR2 FQGNSA. The V and J ends lost 1 base and 2 bases respectively, with 15 bases between them. The CDR3 sequence is CASSLGVGKVTGANVLTF. The DNA for the CDR3 is TGTGCCAGCAGCTTAGGGGTAGGGAAAGTCACTGGGGCCAACGTCCTGACTTTC.

Here the CDR3 reads CASSFPRANTEAFF. The CDR3 coding sequence is TGTGCCAGCAGTTTTCCCAGGGCGAACACTGAAGCTTTCTTT. This chain connects TRBV28 to TRBJ1-1, with D possibly matching TRBD1 (5 bases). This CDR3 spans 14 amino acids. The germline CDR1 and CDR2 sequences are MDHEN and SYDVKM. V lost 3 bases to trimming and J lost 1 base, with 9 bases between them.

The rearrangement uses TRBV7-8 and TRBJ2-5, with D perhaps matching TRBD2 (6 bases). CDR1 is SGHVS and CDR2 is FQNEAQ in the germline V gene. Trimming left V 8 bases short and J 3 bases short, with 13 bases between. This CDR3 region has 13 residues. This CDR3 reads CASRRGGEETQYF. As DNA, the CDR3 is TGTGCCAGCCGCCGGGGAGGTGAAGAGACCCAGTACTTC.